This TCR beta chain came from a study of monozygotic twins with inflammatory bowel disease. As to this clonotype: Its antigen is still unknown.

TCRdb reprocessed the 5' RACE reads, keeping one entry per CDR3 protein, no DNA. The sample has 210,000 or so distinct CDR3 sequences; the top ten hold 7.5% to 8%. Study-wide points: Repertoire similarity was not found to differ between concordant and discordant twins, possibly from limited power. Clonotype overlap with others was lower in IBD patients than in healthy twins, a difference that was greatest with disease activity. For IBD, no single strong associated signal or clonotype was supported. Differences in immunosuppressive treatment may have been a source of added variability in patient repertoires.

The sequence was obtained from a human donor with ulcerative colitis or Crohn's disease, or a healthy co-twin of an affected twin (not recorded which). The material sequenced was blood.

CDR3 region: CSARSTRTSGRAYEQYF. The chain employs TRBV20-1 and TRBJ2-7; TCRdb outputs TRBD2, but without DNA this stays unchecked. This CDR3 region has 17 residues. Germline CDR1 DFQATT, CDR2 SNEGSKA (reference sequence).